The next 5 T cell receptor beta chains were all read from a single sample in a study of T cells in Graves' hyperthyroidism and ophthalmopathy. TCR beta CDR3 regions were amplified from RNA transcripts. A first-round RT-PCR of the TCR CDR3 used the HTBI primer set. Each CDR3 protein is one row after TCRdb ran MiXCR on the multiplex PCR reads. The sample consists of 360,000 or so distinct CDR3 sequences, about a fifth of them appearing once. The sample consisted of blood. These receptors were collected from a young woman with Graves' hyperthyroidism.

This clonotype was observed many times. This rearrangement joins TRBV6-5 to TRBJ1-2; the D gene is possibly TRBD1 (5 bases). Germline CDR1 and CDR2: MNHEY and SVGAGI. The CDR3 runs to 14 residues. Trimming shortened V by 4 bases and J by 7 bases, and 16 bases separated the two germline ends. CDR3 protein: CASSSTLGVGGYTF. The CDR3 coding sequence is TGTGCCAGCAGTTCGACCTTGGGGGTGGGTGGCTACACCTTC.

Many counts were recorded for this clonotype. The chain couples TRBV6-1 to TRBJ2-2; D uncertain. CDR1 is MNHNS, CDR2 SASEGT, per germline. Deletions cut 6 bases from V and 6 bases from J, with 17 bases between. CDR3 size: 15 residues. This CDR3 reads CASRPLAVWAGELFF. The CDR3 nucleotides read TGTGCCAGCAGGCCCCTGGCAGTGTGGGCCGGGGAGCTGTTTTTT.

This clonotype was counted at least ten times. This rearrangement joins TRBV20-1 to TRBJ1-2; no clear D. The CDR3 has 15 amino acids. CDR1 and CDR2 (germline): DFQATT, SNEGSKA (reference sequence). V was shortened by 0 bases and J by 9 bases, with 20 bases between the two germline ends. The CDR3 nucleotides read TGCAGTGCTAGAGATTTTTCGGCAGATACTAAGAGCTACACCTTC. Its protein product is CSARDFSADTKSYTF.

This clonotype was detected many times. This chain connects TRBV12-3 or TRBV12-4 to TRBJ1-1; no firm D call. This CDR3 comprises 14 residues. V was pared by 6 bases and J by 1 base, with 12 bases between. CDR3 nucleotides: TGTGCCAGCAGCGTTCACGGCCGGAACACTGAAGCTTTCTTT. Translated: CASSVHGRNTEAFF.

In this sample, this clonotype turned up many times. This rearrangement joins TRBV5-1 to TRBJ2-4; 12 positions match TRBD2. The CDR3 is made up of 17 amino acids. Germline V gene lookup returns CDR1 SGHRS and CDR2 YFSETQ. J lost 4 bases, V lost 0 bases, and 5 bases had no gene match. In nucleotides, the CDR3 is TGCGCCAGCAGCTTGGATACTAGCGGGGGGATAAAAAACATTCAGTACTTC. It is translated as CASSLDTSGGIKNIQYF.